The 26 T cell receptor beta chains given below trace back to one sample, sequenced in a study of T cell responses to AZD1222 COVID-19 vaccine. Method: immunoSEQ multiplex PCR; TCRdb's copy keeps in-frame clones and lacks some. This sample yields more than 150,000 clones, of which around 90% are seen a single time; roughly 1.9% belongs to the top ten. The sequenced sample was peripheral blood, obtained 28 days after the second AZD1222 dose. The receptors were gathered from an adult who received the AZD1222 COVID-19 vaccine.

This clone was counted a single time. The chain carries TRBV28 and TRBJ1-6; no reliable D call. Germline assignment: CDR1 MDHEN and CDR2 SYDVKM. The CDR3 runs 15 residues. V gave up 4 bases and J gave up 0 bases, with 7 bases separating them. The CDR3 is CASSSHSSYNSPLHF. The CDR3 DNA is TGTGCCAGCAGTTCGCACAGCTCCTATAATTCACCCCTCCACTTT.

In its sample, this clone was seen a few times. The gene calls are TRBV2 and TRBJ2-7; 8 bases are a match to TRBD1. Per germline, CDR1 SNHLY and CDR2 FYNNEI. Trimming at V came to 8 bases and at J to 0 bases, leaving 21 bases not matched to a gene. This CDR3 has 19 residues. The CDR3 DNA follows: TGTGCCAGCGGTAGAACCGGGACAGGCTTAAAACAAAACTCCTACGAGCAGTACTTC. Translating gives CASGRTGTGLKQNSYEQYF.

The gene calls are TRBV15 and TRBJ1-1, with D possibly TRBD1 on 5 matching bases. Germline V gene sequence: CDR1 LNHNV, CDR2 YYDKDF (reference sequence). Deletions cut 2 bases from V and 4 bases from J, with 20 bases between. The CDR3 spans 17 residues. This chain's CDR3 is CATSRRRQGQGATEAFF. The CDR3 coding sequence is TGTGCCACCAGCAGACGAAGGCAGGGCCAAGGCGCCACTGAAGCTTTCTTT.

J is TRBJ2-6 and V is TRBV19, with D possibly matching TRBD1 (5 bases). This CDR3 contains 15 residues. Germline V gene sequence: CDR1 LNHDA, CDR2 SQIVND (reference sequence). Deletions cut 7 bases from V and 2 bases from J, with 12 bases between. CDR3 region: CASIQGHPGANVLTF. The CDR3 nucleotides read TGTGCCAGTATTCAGGGCCACCCTGGGGCCAACGTCCTGACTTTC. The full variable domain, rest sourced from reference TRBV19 and TRBJ2-6, is DGGITQSPKYLFRKEGQNVTLSCEQNLNHDAMYWYRQDPGQGLRLIYYSQIVNDFQKGDIAEGYSVSREKKESFPLTVTSAQKNPTAFYLCASIQGHPGANVLTFGAGSRLTVL.

The chain has TRBV7-9 and TRBJ2-5; TRBD2 agrees at 8 bases. The CDR3 loop spans 13 amino acids. Germline V gene lookup returns CDR1 SEHNR and CDR2 FQNEAQ (reference sequence). The junction had 3 bases not matched to a gene; V was cut back by 4 bases and J by 5 bases. CDR3 coding DNA: TGTGCCAGCAGCTCCCCGGGAGGGGAGACCCAGTACTTC. Translating gives CASSSPGGETQYF.

This clone was observed a single time. The V and J genes are TRBV6-5 and TRBJ1-1; D gene unclear. Per the germline V gene, CDR1 is MNHEY and CDR2 is SVGAGI. This CDR3 comprises 14 residues. The V and J ends lost 2 bases and 3 bases respectively, with 10 bases between them. DNA of the CDR3: TGTGCCAGCAGTTACAGGCCCGGGGACACTGAAGCTTTCTTT. Translated, it gives CASSYRPGDTEAFF.

This clone was seen once. This rearrangement joins TRBV23-1 to TRBJ1-6; maybe TRBD1 (6 bases). TRBV23-1 belongs to the ORF category, with a function that is uncertain. V was clipped by 10 bases and J by 7 bases, with 11 bases between them. The CDR3 has 12 amino acids. As DNA, the CDR3 is TGCGCCACCCGACAGGTAAATTCACCCCTCCACTTT. Amino acid sequence: CATRQVNSPLHF.

The J gene is TRBJ2-7, the V gene TRBV19; 7 nucleotides align to TRBD2. With 5 bases clipped from V and 2 bases from J, the junction kept 9 bases outside the gene matches. The germline gives CDR1 LNHDA, CDR2 SQIVND (reference sequence). This CDR3 is 15 amino acids long. The CDR3 region is CASSSRERGTYEQYF. As DNA, the CDR3 is TGTGCCAGTAGTTCCCGGGAGCGGGGAACCTACGAGCAGTACTTC.

The V gene is TRBV7-3, the J gene TRBJ2-2; possible D gene TRBD2, 6 bases. The germline V gene has CDR1 SGHTA and CDR2 FQGTGA. Trimming removed 1 base from V and 7 bases from J, with 16 bases in between. CDR3 length equals 16 residues. This CDR3 reads CASSLRDFTWGGELFF. CDR3 DNA sequence: TGTGCCAGCAGCTTAAGGGACTTTACATGGGGCGGGGAGCTGTTTTTT.

This sequence joins TRBV6-2 or TRBV6-3 and TRBJ2-1; TRBD2 matches 12 bases. The CDR3 covers 18 residues. Germline V gives CDR1 MNHEY, CDR2 SVGEGT. V shed 2 bases and J 9 bases; nucleotides not matched to a gene: 14. Here the CDR3 reads CASSYGGLAGGPRGEQFF. The CDR3 nucleotides read TGTGCCAGCAGTTACGGTGGGCTAGCGGGAGGGCCGAGGGGTGAGCAGTTCTTC.

This rearrangement joins TRBV19 to TRBJ2-3; possible D gene TRBD2, 6 bases. The CDR3 runs 13 residues. CDR1 is LNHDA and CDR2 is SQIVND in the germline V gene (reference sequence). V gave up 6 bases and J gave up 3 bases, with 10 bases separating them. The DNA for the CDR3 is TGTGCCAGTAGAGGAGGGGCGACAGATACGCAGTATTTT. Translation: CASRGGATDTQYF.

J is TRBJ1-6 and V is TRBV4-1; tentatively, D is TRBD1 (5 bases). Germline V gene data show CDR1 as MGHRA and CDR2 as YSYEKL. Trimming took off 3 bases at V and 9 bases at J, with 15 bases between the two ends. This CDR3 is 15 amino acids long. This CDR3 is CASSHGQGGGSPLHF. The CDR3 coding sequence is TGCGCCAGCAGCCATGGGCAGGGCGGAGGTTCACCCCTCCACTTT.

The chain uses TRBV10-3 and TRBJ1-2, with D maybe TRBD1 (6 bases). V lost 4 bases and J lost 8, with 23 bases in between. The length of the CDR3 is 16 residues. Germline CDR1 is ENHRY and CDR2 is SYGVKD. Written as DNA, the CDR3 is TGTGCCATCAGTGGCTTAGTGGGGACAAGGGGAGAGGGCTACACCTTC. Its protein product is CAISGLVGTRGEGYTF.

The chain joins TRBV11-2 to TRBJ1-1, with unresolved D. Germline lookup yields CDR1 SGHAT and CDR2 FQNNGV. The CDR3 has 11 residues. Trimming removed 0 bases from V and 13 bases from J, with 9 bases in between. CDR3 nucleotide sequence: TGTGCCAGCAGCTTAGAACCCCCAGTTTTCTTT. Translated, it gives CASSLEPPVFF.

This chain links TRBV30 with TRBJ1-1, with D hard to call. Germline CDR1 GTSNPN, CDR2 SVGIG (reference sequence). V was cut by 0 bases and J by 1 base, with 9 bases left in between. The CDR3 length is 14 residues. CDR3 in DNA: TGTGCCTGGAGTGTATATATAACGAACACTGAAGCTTTCTTT. Translation: CAWSVYITNTEAFF. Full variable domain (remainder filled in from reference TRBV30 and TRBJ1-1): SQTIHQWPATLVQPVGSPLSLECTVEGTSNPNLYWYRQAAGRGLQLLFYSVGIGQISSEVPQNLSASRPQDRQFILSSKKLLLSDSGFYLCAWSVYITNTEAFFGQGTRLTVV.

The V and J genes are TRBV6-4 and TRBJ1-2, with 8 bases fitting TRBD1. Germline values: CDR1 MRHNA, CDR2 SNTAGT. The CDR3 totals 15 residues. Unmatched junction bases numbered 11, after V lost 4 bases and J lost 7 bases. CDR3 residues: CASSAFTGTGLGYTF. CDR3 nucleotides: TGTGCCAGCAGTGCTTTTACCGGGACAGGACTTGGCTACACCTTC.

This clone came up once. The rearrangement joins TRBV7-8 to TRBJ1-1, with 9 bases matching TRBD1. The CDR3 extends over 16 amino acids. Germline V gene data show CDR1 as SGHVS and CDR2 as FQNEAQ. The J segment lost 4 bases and the V segment lost 2 bases, leaving 8 bases of the junction unmatched. The CDR3 protein is CASSLKTGGSGTEAFF. As DNA, the CDR3 is TGTGCCAGCAGCTTAAAGACAGGGGGTAGTGGCACTGAAGCTTTCTTT. Supplemented by reference TRBV7-8 and TRBJ1-1, the full variable domain reads GAGVSQSPRYKVAKRGQDVALRCDPISGHVSLFWYQQALGQGPEFLTYFQNEAQLDKSGLPSDRFFAERPEGSVSTLKIQRTQQEDSAVYLCASSLKTGGSGTEAFFGQGTRLTVV.

The V and J genes are TRBV19 and TRBJ2-5; perhaps TRBD1 as D (5 bases). The CDR3 is 19 amino acids. Germline-derived CDR1 and CDR2 are LNHDA and SQIVND (reference sequence). Trimming pared 6 bases from V and 2 bases from J, leaving 28 bases between. CDR3 bases: TGTGCCAGTAGGGTAAGTTGGGGTAGGGGCACAATTGGTCAAGAGACCCAGTACTTC. It encodes CASRVSWGRGTIGQETQYF.

This clone was detected once. This rearrangement joins TRBV7-3 to TRBJ2-6; no clear D. Per germline, CDR1 SGHTA and CDR2 FQGTGA. V shed 5 bases and J shed 5 bases, with 4 bases lying between them. The CDR3 is 12 amino acids. The chain's CDR3 is CASSDRANVLTF. The DNA for the CDR3 is TGTGCCAGCAGCGACCGGGCCAACGTCCTGACTTTC.

This chain joins TRBV9 and TRBJ1-5; D is unresolved. The V gene's germline CDR1 is SGDLS and CDR2 YYNGEE. The CDR3 totals 14 residues. Trimming removed 0 bases from V and 4 bases from J, with 8 bases in between. The DNA of the CDR3 is TGTGCCAGCAGCGTAGGCCCGGGGAATCAGCCCCAGCATTTT. Its protein is CASSVGPGNQPQHF. Variable domain in full (rest from reference TRBV9 and TRBJ1-5): DSGVTQTPKHLITATGQRVTLRCSPRSGDLSVYWYQQSLDQGLQFLIQYYNGEERAKGNILERFSAQQFPDLHSELNLSSLELGDSALYFCASSVGPGNQPQHFGDGTRLSIL.

Points on this clone: Other DNA sequences in the same sample also yield this CDR3. The V gene is TRBV7-2, the J gene TRBJ2-5; 12 bases are shared with TRBD2. CDR1 SGHTA and CDR2 FQGNSA come from the germline V gene. J was trimmed by 1 base and V by 6 bases; bases with no gene match: 6. The CDR3 contains 16 residues. The CDR3, as DNA: TGTGCCAGCAGTCCCGGACTAGCGGGGAGCCAAGAGACCCAGTACTTC. Amino acids: CASSPGLAGSQETQYF.

The chain has TRBV18 and TRBJ1-5; no firm D call. The germline V and J ends were trimmed by 5 bases and 4 bases, with 15 bases remaining between them. CDR1 and CDR2 from the germline V gene are KGHSH and LQKENI. The CDR3 contains 15 residues. In nucleotides, the CDR3 is TGTGCCAGCTCATCTGGACCGGTAAGAAATCAGCCCCAGCATTTT. Protein sequence: CASSSGPVRNQPQHF.

This chain links TRBV2 with TRBJ2-1; 9 nucleotides agree with TRBD2. Germline V gene sequence: CDR1 SNHLY, CDR2 FYNNEI. The length of the CDR3 is 15 residues. V was pared by 5 bases and J by 10 bases, with 12 bases of the junction left unmatched. The CDR3 sequence: CASSPFRASGTEQFF. The CDR3 DNA reads as TGTGCCAGCAGTCCCTTTCGGGCTAGCGGGACAGAGCAGTTCTTC.

This rearrangement joins TRBV6-5 to TRBJ1-1; TRBD1 agrees at 11 bases. This CDR3 is 15 amino acids long. V lost 6 bases, J lost 1 base, and 4 bases stayed unmatched. Germline V lookup: CDR1 MNHEY, CDR2 SVGAGI. The CDR3 is CASRRTGGPNTEAFF. The CDR3 bases are TGTGCCAGCAGAAGGACAGGGGGCCCGAACACTGAAGCTTTCTTT.

This sequence joins TRBV7-2 and TRBJ2-7; no definite D call. V gave up 5 bases and J gave up 6 bases, with 11 bases separating them. Germline CDR1 is SGHTA and CDR2 is FQGNSA. The CDR3 has 12 amino acids. The CDR3: CASSPDWGEQYF. The CDR3, as DNA: TGTGCCAGCAGCCCAGACTGGGGCGAGCAGTACTTC.

The chain's CDR3 is CSATDSSTDTQYF. The CDR3 coding sequence is TGCAGTGCTACTGACAGCTCCACAGATACGCAGTATTTT. The genes are TRBV20-1 and TRBJ2-3, with a weak D call TRBD1 (5 bases). CDR1 is DFQATT and CDR2 is SNEGSKA in the germline V gene (reference sequence). The CDR3 totals 13 residues. Trimming pared 4 bases from V and 2 bases from J, leaving 10 bases between.